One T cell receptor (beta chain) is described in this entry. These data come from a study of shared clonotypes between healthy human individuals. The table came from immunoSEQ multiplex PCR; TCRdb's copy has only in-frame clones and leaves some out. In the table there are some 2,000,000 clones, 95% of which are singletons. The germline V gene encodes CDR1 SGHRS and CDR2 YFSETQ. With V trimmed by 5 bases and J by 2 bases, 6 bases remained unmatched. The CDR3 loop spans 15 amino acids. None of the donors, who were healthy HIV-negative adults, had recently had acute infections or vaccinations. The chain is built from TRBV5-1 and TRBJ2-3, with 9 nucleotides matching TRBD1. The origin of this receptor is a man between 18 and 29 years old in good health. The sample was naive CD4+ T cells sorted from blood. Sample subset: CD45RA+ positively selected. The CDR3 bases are TGCGCCAGCAGTGCGGGACAGGGTAACACAGATACGCAGTATTTT. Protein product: CASSAGQGNTDTQYF.